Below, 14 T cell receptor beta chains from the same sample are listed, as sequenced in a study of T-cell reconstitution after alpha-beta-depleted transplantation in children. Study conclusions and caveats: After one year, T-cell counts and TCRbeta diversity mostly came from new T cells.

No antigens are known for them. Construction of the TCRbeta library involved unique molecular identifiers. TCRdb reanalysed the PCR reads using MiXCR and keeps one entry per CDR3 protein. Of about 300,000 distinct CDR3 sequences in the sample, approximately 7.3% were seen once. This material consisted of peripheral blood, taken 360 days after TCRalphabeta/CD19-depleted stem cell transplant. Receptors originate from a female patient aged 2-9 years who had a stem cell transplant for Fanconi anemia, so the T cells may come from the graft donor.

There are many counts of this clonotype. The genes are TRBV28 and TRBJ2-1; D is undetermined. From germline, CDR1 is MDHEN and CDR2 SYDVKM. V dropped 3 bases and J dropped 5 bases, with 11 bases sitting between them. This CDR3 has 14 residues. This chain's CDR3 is CASSLHSAHNEQFF. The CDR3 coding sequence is TGTGCCAGCAGTTTGCACAGCGCCCACAATGAGCAGTTCTTC.

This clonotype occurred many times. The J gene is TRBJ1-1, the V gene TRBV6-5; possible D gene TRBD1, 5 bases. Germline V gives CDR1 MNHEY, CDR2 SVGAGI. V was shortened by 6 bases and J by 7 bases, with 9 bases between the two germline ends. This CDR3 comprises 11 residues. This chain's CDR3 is CASRQVGEAFF. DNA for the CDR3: TGTGCCAGCAGACAGGTTGGTGAAGCTTTCTTT.

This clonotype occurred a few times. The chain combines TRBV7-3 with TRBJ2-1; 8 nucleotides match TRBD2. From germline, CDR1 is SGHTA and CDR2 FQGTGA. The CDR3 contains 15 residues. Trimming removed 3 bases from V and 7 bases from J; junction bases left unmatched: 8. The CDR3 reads CASSFLGGAGNEQFF. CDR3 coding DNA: TGTGCCAGCAGCTTTCTCGGGGGGGCGGGTAATGAGCAGTTCTTC.

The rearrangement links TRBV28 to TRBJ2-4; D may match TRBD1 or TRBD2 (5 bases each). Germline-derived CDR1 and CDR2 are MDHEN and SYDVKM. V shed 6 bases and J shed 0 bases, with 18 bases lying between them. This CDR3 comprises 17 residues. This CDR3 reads CASSLLWGRLAKNIQYF. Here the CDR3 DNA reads TGTGCCAGCAGCCTACTTTGGGGGAGACTAGCCAAAAACATTCAGTACTTC.

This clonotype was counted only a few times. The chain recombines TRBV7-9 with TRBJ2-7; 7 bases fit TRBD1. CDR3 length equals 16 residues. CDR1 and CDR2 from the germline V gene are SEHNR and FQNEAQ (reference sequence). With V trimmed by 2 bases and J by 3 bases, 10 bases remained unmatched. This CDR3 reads CASSLSAGTEHYEQYF. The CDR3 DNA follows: TGTGCCAGCAGCTTATCCGCCGGGACAGAGCACTACGAGCAGTACTTC.

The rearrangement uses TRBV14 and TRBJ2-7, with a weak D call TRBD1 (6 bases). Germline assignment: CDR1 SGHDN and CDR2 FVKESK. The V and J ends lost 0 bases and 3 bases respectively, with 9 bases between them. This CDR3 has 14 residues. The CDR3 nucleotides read TGTGCCAGCAGCCAAGAGACAGGATTCTACGAGCAGTACTTC. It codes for CASSQETGFYEQYF.

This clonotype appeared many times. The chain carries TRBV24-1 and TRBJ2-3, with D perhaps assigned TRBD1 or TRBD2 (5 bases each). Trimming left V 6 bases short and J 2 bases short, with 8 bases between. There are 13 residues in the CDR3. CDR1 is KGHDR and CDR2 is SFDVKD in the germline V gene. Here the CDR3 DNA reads TGTGCCACCAGTCAAGGGACCACAGATACGCAGTATTTT. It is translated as CATSQGTTDTQYF.

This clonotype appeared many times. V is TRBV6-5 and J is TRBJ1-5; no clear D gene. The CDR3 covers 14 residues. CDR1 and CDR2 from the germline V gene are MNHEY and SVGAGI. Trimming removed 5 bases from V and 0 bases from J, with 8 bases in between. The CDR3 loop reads CASSPDYSNQPQHF. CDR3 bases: TGTGCCAGCAGTCCCGACTATAGCAATCAGCCCCAGCATTTT.

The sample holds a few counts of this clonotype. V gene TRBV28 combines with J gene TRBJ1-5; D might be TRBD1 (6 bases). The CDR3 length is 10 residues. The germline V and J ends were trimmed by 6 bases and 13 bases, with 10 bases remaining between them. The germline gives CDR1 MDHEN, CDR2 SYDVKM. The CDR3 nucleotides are TGTGCCAGCAGAGGGGGGGATCAGCATTTT. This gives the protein CASRGGDQHF.

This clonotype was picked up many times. The CDR3, as DNA: TGTGCCAGCAGCTTAGTCATCGGGGAGCTGTTTTTT. Translating gives CASSLVIGELFF. The chain combines TRBV11-2 with TRBJ2-2; D unclear. The germline V gene has CDR1 SGHAT and CDR2 FQNNGV. The V end was cut by 1 base, the J end by 7 bases, with 4 bases between. CDR3 length: 12 residues.

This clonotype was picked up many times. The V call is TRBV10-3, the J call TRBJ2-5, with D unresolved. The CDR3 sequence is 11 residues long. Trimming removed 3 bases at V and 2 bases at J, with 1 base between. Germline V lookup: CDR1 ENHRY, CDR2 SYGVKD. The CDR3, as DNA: TGTGCCATCAGTGAACAAGAGACCCAGTACTTC. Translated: CAISEQETQYF.

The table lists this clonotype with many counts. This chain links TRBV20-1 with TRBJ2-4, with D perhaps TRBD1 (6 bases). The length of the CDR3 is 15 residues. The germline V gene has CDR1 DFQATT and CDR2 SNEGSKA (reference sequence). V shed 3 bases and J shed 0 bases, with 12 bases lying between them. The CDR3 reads CSARAQGLAKNIQYF. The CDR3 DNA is TGCAGTGCTAGGGCACAGGGCCTAGCCAAAAACATTCAGTACTTC.

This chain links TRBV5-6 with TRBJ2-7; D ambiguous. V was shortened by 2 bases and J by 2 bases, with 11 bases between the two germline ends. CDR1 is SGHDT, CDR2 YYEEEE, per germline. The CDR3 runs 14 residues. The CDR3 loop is CASSLGRSTYEQYF. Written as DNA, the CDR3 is TGTGCCAGCAGCTTAGGCAGGTCCACCTACGAGCAGTACTTC.

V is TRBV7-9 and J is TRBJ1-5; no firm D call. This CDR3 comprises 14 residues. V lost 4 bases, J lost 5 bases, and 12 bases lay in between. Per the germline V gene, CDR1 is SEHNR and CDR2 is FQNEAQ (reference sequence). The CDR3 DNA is TGTGCCAGCAGCTCTTCCGTGCGGGATCAGCCCCAGCATTTT. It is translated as CASSSSVRDQPQHF.